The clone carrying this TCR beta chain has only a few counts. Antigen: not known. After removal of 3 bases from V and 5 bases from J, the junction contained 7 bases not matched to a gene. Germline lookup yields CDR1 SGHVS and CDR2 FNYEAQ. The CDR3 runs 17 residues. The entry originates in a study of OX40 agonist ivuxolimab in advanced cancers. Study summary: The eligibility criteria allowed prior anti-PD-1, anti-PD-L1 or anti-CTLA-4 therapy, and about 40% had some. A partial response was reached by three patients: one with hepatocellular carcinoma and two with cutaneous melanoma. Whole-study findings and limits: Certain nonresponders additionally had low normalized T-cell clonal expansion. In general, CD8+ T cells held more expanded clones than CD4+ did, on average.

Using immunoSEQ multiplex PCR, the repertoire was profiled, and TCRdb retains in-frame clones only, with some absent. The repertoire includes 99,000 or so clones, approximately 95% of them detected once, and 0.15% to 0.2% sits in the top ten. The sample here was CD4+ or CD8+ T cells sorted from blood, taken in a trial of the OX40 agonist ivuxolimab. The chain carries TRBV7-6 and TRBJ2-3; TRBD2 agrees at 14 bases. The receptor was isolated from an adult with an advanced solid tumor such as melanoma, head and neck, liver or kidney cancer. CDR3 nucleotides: TGTGCCAGCAGCTTGGGACTAGCGGGAGCTCATAGAGATACGCAGTATTTT. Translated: CASSLGLAGAHRDTQYF.